This is a list of T cell receptor beta chains from one sample in a study of early stage breast cancer tumors. The repertoire was sequenced with immunoSEQ multiplex PCR; TCRdb's copy has only in-frame clones and lacks some. The sample shows over 4,500 clones, about 61% of them seen only once. Sequenced sample: breast tumor tissue. These receptors originate from a person between 45 and 65 years old with breast cancer. The CDR3 runs from the conserved cysteine through the conserved F or W. The order of the fields is V gene, D gene, clone size, J gene, CDR3 protein, CDR3 DNA. The D gene is left open where the match is weak. Not every row has a clone size; where given, it reads once, few, many or a size class.

TRBV7-9,TRBD1,few,TRBJ2-5,CASSLSGGIEETQYF,TGTGCCAGCAGCTTATCAGGGGGTATTGAAGAGACCCAGTACTTC
TRBV27,TRBD1,NA,TRBJ2-1,CASSSYRGNEQFF,TGTGCCAGCAGTTCCTACAGGGGCAATGAGCAGTTCTTC
TRBV5-4,TRBD1,NA,TRBJ1-2,CASSQGGSYGYTF,TGCGCCAGCAGCCAGGGGGGTAGCTATGGCTACACCTTC
TRBV15,NA,NA,TRBJ1-2,CATSRDRGLVGYGYTF,TGTGCCACCAGCAGAGACCGGGGCCTGGTGGGCTATGGCTACACCTTC
TRBV2,NA,NA,TRBJ1-3,CASMVTTSGNTIYF,TGTGCCAGCATGGTGACCACCTCTGGAAACACCATATATTTT
TRBV6-1,NA,NA,TRBJ2-3,CASSDALAGADTQYF,TGTGCCAGCAGTGACGCACTCGCCGGAGCAGATACGCAGTATTTT
TRBV5-6,NA,few,TRBJ2-7,CASSLAYEQYF,TGTGCCAGCAGCTTGGCTTACGAGCAGTACTTC
TRBV14,NA,NA,TRBJ2-5,CASSQDWGGPGTQYF,TGTGCCAGCAGCCAAGATTGGGGAGGCCCCGGGACCCAGTACTTC
TRBV5-4,NA,NA,TRBJ1-1,CASNDLVGEAFF,TGTGCCAGCAACGATTTAGTTGGTGAAGCTTTCTTT
TRBV19,NA,NA,TRBJ2-3,CASSPRPSRGTDTQYF,TGTGCCAGTAGTCCCAGACCAAGCCGGGGCACAGATACGCAGTATTTT
TRBV10-3,NA,NA,TRBJ2-4,CAISDGTPNIQYF,TGTGCCATCAGTGACGGTACCCCAAACATTCAGTACTTC
TRBV6-5,NA,NA,TRBJ1-6,CASSSRRVGSSPLHF,TGTGCCAGCAGTTCCCGCAGGGTTGGCTCTTCACCCCTCCACTTT
TRBV27,NA,few,TRBJ1-5,CARSRPISNQPQHF,TGTGCCAGGTCCCGCCCCATTAGCAATCAGCCCCAGCATTTT
TRBV19,TRBD2,NA,TRBJ2-7,CASSVGGASYEQYF,TGTGCCAGTAGTGTGGGAGGGGCTTCCTACGAGCAGTACTTC
TRBV11-2,NA,NA,TRBJ1-5,CASSAGQINQPQHF,TGTGCCAGCAGCGCAGGACAGATCAATCAGCCCCAGCATTTT
TRBV2,NA,NA,TRBJ1-5,CASSVQGSNQPQHF,TGTGCCAGCAGTGTACAGGGTAGCAATCAGCCCCAGCATTTT
TRBV6-1,TRBD2,NA,TRBJ2-7,CASSERPGTRDEQYF,TGTGCCAGCAGTGAAAGGCCCGGGACTAGGGACGAGCAGTACTTC
TRBV27,TRBD1,NA,TRBJ1-2,CASSLSPGGPLNYGYTF,TGTGCCAGCAGTTTATCCCCAGGGGGGCCTCTTAACTATGGCTACACCTTC
TRBV27,TRBD1,NA,TRBJ1-3,CASSSLQGVSGNTIYF,TGTGCCAGCAGTTCATTACAGGGGGTCTCTGGAAACACCATATATTTT
TRBV11-2,NA,medium-sized,TRBJ2-1,CASSPEVRGGDEQFF,TGTGCCAGCAGCCCGGAAGTGCGCGGGGGCGATGAGCAGTTCTTC
TRBV28,TRBD1,once,TRBJ1-5,CASSDPGGVSNQPQHF,TGTGCCAGCAGTGACCCAGGGGGTGTTAGCAATCAGCCCCAGCATTTT
TRBV30,TRBD2,NA,TRBJ2-3,CAWSMGSGDTDTQYF,TGTGCCTGGAGTATGGGGAGCGGGGACACAGATACGCAGTATTTT
TRBV18,NA,NA,TRBJ2-2,CASSPRRQDGGELFF,TGTGCCAGCTCACCCCGAAGACAGGATGGCGGGGAGCTGTTTTTT
TRBV9,NA,few,TRBJ2-2,CASSPRVTGELFF,TGTGCCAGCAGCCCGCGGGTAACCGGGGAGCTGTTTTTT
TRBV7-2,NA,NA,TRBJ2-1,CASSIGQGKEQFF,TGTGCCAGCAGCATAGGGCAGGGGAAAGAGCAGTTCTTC